Listed below are T cell receptor beta chains from one sample, sequenced in a study of OX40 agonist ivuxolimab in advanced cancers. Generated by immunoSEQ multiplex PCR, the TCRdb table keeps only in-frame clones and is missing some. The sample shows about 20,000 clones, roughly 80% of them seen only once. The source material was CD4+ or CD8+ T cells sorted from blood, sampled in a trial of the OX40 agonist ivuxolimab. The receptors were gathered from an adult with an advanced solid tumor such as melanoma, head and neck, liver or kidney cancer. CDR3s include the opening cysteine and the closing phenylalanine or tryptophan. A D gene is named only where the DNA matches it firmly. Some rows mark clone size as missing; the rest say once, few, many or name a class of expanded clone.

d_gene | abundance | j_gene | v_gene | CDR3aa | CDR3nt
TRBD1 | few | TRBJ1-6 | TRBV9 | CASGRTGASPLHF | TGTGCCAGCGGCCGGACAGGAGCTTCACCCCTCCACTTT
TRBD1 | - | TRBJ2-7 | TRBV19 | CASLDPGQGNEQYF | TGTGCCAGCCTGGATCCGGGACAGGGGAACGAGCAGTACTTC
- | - | TRBJ1-2 | TRBV18 | CASWDGPQGNYGYTF | TGTGCCAGCTGGGACGGACCGCAGGGTAACTATGGCTACACCTTC
- | - | TRBJ2-7 | TRBV6-6 | CAAGTWEVQYF | TGTGCCGCCGGTACATGGGAAGTGCAGTACTTC
TRBD1 | - | TRBJ2-3 | TRBV30 | CAWSPGTGYTDTQYF | TGTGCCTGGAGTCCCGGGACAGGGTACACAGATACGCAGTATTTT
- | - | TRBJ1-2 | TRBV5-6 | CASSLGGGVGGYTF | TGTGCCAGCAGCTTGGGTGGCGGGGTCGGTGGCTACACCTTC
- | - | TRBJ1-3 | TRBV15 | CATSNGPSLRGNTIYF | TGTGCCACCAGCAATGGACCCTCACTCAGAGGAAACACCATATATTTT
TRBD1 | - | TRBJ2-2 | TRBV28 | CASTLQGGADTGELFF | TGTGCCAGCACACTACAGGGGGGCGCAGACACCGGGGAGCTGTTTTTT
- | - | TRBJ2-7 | TRBV6-1 | CASNEEDSSSYEQYF | TGTGCCAGCAATGAAGAGGATTCTAGCTCCTACGAGCAGTACTTC
- | once | TRBJ2-1 | TRBV14 | CASSQAAYNEQFF | TGTGCCAGCAGCCAAGCGGCCTACAATGAGCAGTTCTTC
TRBD1 | - | TRBJ1-5 | TRBV6-5 | CASRLEQGNQPQHF | TGTGCCAGCAGACTCGAACAGGGGAATCAGCCCCAGCATTTT
TRBD1 | once | TRBJ2-7 | TRBV7-6 | CASSGQGSPYEQYF | TGTGCCAGCAGCGGACAGGGGAGTCCCTACGAGCAGTACTTC
- | - | TRBJ2-5 | TRBV13 | CASSSTQIETQYF | TGTGCCAGCAGCTCGACCCAAATAGAGACCCAGTACTTC
- | - | TRBJ1-2 | TRBV5-5 | CASSPEVGYGYTF | TGTGCCAGCAGCCCAGAGGTGGGTTATGGCTACACCTTC
- | once | TRBJ1-6 | TRBV6-1 | CASSAGTSIYNSPLHF | TGTGCCAGCAGTGCCGGGACCTCTATTTATAATTCACCCCTCCACTTT
TRBD2 | - | TRBJ2-7 | TRBV5-1 | CASSYSTSGGLYEQYF | TGCGCCAGCAGCTATTCGACTAGCGGGGGGTTATACGAGCAGTACTTC
- | - | TRBJ2-7 | TRBV19 | CASSPSLQGYEQYF | TGTGCCAGTAGTCCCAGCCTCCAGGGCTACGAGCAGTACTTC
- | - | TRBJ1-5 | TRBV25-1 | CASSESTVYNQPQHF | TGTGCCAGCAGTGAATCGACAGTATACAATCAGCCCCAGCATTTT
- | few | TRBJ2-1 | TRBV6-5 | CASSASFEQFF | TGTGCCAGCAGTGCTAGTTTTGAGCAGTTCTTC
- | - | TRBJ2-6 | TRBV5-5 | CASSLVGAGPSGANVLTF | TGTGCCAGCAGCTTGGTCGGGGCAGGACCCTCTGGGGCCAACGTCCTGACTTTC
- | - | TRBJ1-4 | TRBV20-1 | CSARDNEKLFF | TGCAGTGCTAGAGACAATGAAAAACTGTTTTTT
- | - | TRBJ1-2 | TRBV30 | CAWSKRTVPYGYTF | TGTGCCTGGAGTAAACGGACGGTTCCTTATGGCTACACCTTC
- | - | TRBJ2-2 | TRBV4-1 | CASLPLSPPDGELFF | TGCGCCAGCCTCCCCCTGAGTCCACCGGACGGGGAGCTGTTTTTT
- | - | TRBJ2-7 | TRBV2 | CASSYGSAYEQYF | TGTGCCAGCAGTTACGGGAGCGCCTACGAGCAGTACTTC
- | - | TRBJ1-5 | TRBV28 | CAGQGLSNQPQHF | TGTGCCGGGCAGGGGTTAAGCAATCAGCCCCAGCATTTT
TRBD1 | - | TRBJ2-7 | TRBV5-4 | CASSPDRVEQYF | TGTGCCAGCAGCCCGGACAGGGTCGAGCAGTACTTC
- | - | TRBJ2-7 | TRBV7-9 | CASSYRDLGAYEQYF | TGTGCCAGCAGCTACCGGGACCTAGGGGCCTACGAGCAGTACTTC
- | - | TRBJ1-2 | TRBV7-2 | CASSGDGNYGYTF | TGTGCCAGCAGCGGAGACGGCAACTATGGCTACACCTTC
- | - | TRBJ1-6 | TRBV27 | CASSFGAGYFQSPLHF | TGTGCCAGCAGTTTTGGTGCGGGCTACTTCCAATCACCCCTCCACTTT
- | once | TRBJ2-1 | TRBV4-2 | CASSQDAYNEQFF | TGTGCCAGCAGCCAAGATGCCTACAATGAGCAGTTCTTC
- | once | TRBJ1-1 | TRBV19 | CASSMGPGTGPNTEAFF | TGTGCCAGTAGTATGGGTCCCGGGACGGGGCCGAACACTGAAGCTTTCTTT
- | - | TRBJ2-3 | TRBV9 | CASSVDQDTQYF | TGTGCCAGCAGCGTAGATCAAGATACGCAGTATTTT
TRBD2 | - | TRBJ2-1 | TRBV27 | CASSLISGGSYNEQFF | TGTGCCAGCAGTTTGATTAGCGGGGGGTCCTACAATGAGCAGTTCTTC
TRBD1 | - | TRBJ1-2 | TRBV5-6 | CASSLYRQGANYGYTF | TGTGCCAGCAGCTTGTACCGACAGGGGGCGAACTATGGCTACACCTTC
- | - | TRBJ2-5 | TRBV19 | CASSIAETQYF | TGTGCCAGTAGTATAGCAGAGACCCAGTACTTC
- | - | TRBJ2-7 | TRBV5-1 | CASREQGPDREQYF | TGCGCCAGCCGAGAACAGGGCCCTGACCGCGAGCAGTACTTC
- | few | TRBJ2-2 | TRBV6-5 | CASSSGPGSVTGELFF | TGTGCCAGCAGTTCTGGTCCAGGGTCGGTCACCGGGGAGCTGTTTTTT
- | - | TRBJ2-7 | TRBV30 | CACHHGETYEQYF | TGTGCCTGCCACCACGGAGAAACGTACGAGCAGTACTTC
TRBD2 | - | TRBJ2-1 | TRBV7-9 | CASSLAETSGKVEQFF | TGTGCCAGCAGCTTAGCAGAGACTAGCGGGAAGGTTGAGCAGTTCTTC
TRBD2 | - | TRBJ2-7 | TRBV6-1 | CASSEARGSGSSYEQYF | TGTGCCAGCAGTGAAGCCCGGGGTAGCGGGAGTAGCTACGAGCAGTACTTC
- | once | TRBJ2-7 | TRBV7-6 | CASSQITNYEQYF | TGTGCCAGCAGCCAGATCACGAACTATGAGCAGTACTTC
- | - | TRBJ2-3 | TRBV9 | CASSVGSDTQYF | TGTGCCAGCAGCGTCGGGTCAGATACGCAGTATTTT
- | - | TRBJ1-2 | TRBV2 | CASRLGAGGYTF | TGTGCCAGCAGATTGGGGGCAGGGGGCTACACCTTC
- | - | TRBJ2-1 | TRBV9 | CASSVDPGGVNEQFF | TGTGCCAGCAGCGTAGATCCAGGGGGGGTAAATGAGCAGTTCTTC
- | - | TRBJ2-2 | TRBV6-5 | CASSFGLVTNTGELFF | TGTGCCAGCAGTTTCGGACTCGTTACGAACACCGGGGAGCTGTTTTTT
TRBD1 | - | TRBJ2-7 | TRBV9 | CASSVEGAWGTYEQYF | TGTGCCAGCAGCGTAGAGGGGGCTTGGGGTACATACGAGCAGTACTTC
- | - | TRBJ2-7 | TRBV4-2 | CASSPSRYEQYF | TGTGCCAGCAGCCCGTCCCGCTACGAGCAGTACTTC
TRBD2 | - | TRBJ2-2 | TRBV2 | CASTEAGGNTGELFF | TGTGCCAGCACTGAAGCGGGAGGGAACACCGGGGAGCTGTTTTTT
- | few | TRBJ2-2 | TRBV4-1 | CASSYTGSNTGELFF | TGCGCCAGCAGCTACACGGGCTCGAACACCGGGGAGCTGTTTTTT
TRBD1 | - | TRBJ2-5 | TRBV28 | CASSPRGLLGRETQYF | TGTGCCAGCAGTCCCAGGGGGTTACTGGGAAGAGAGACCCAGTACTTC
TRBD1 | - | TRBJ1-1 | TRBV2 | CASSEWQGVNTEAFF | TGTGCCAGCAGTGAGTGGCAGGGGGTGAACACTGAAGCTTTCTTT
- | - | TRBJ2-1 | TRBV5-1 | CASSPTRGHYNEQFF | TGCGCCAGCAGCCCGACCCGGGGACACTACAATGAGCAGTTCTTC
TRBD2 | - | TRBJ2-1 | TRBV4-1 | CASRGAGSYNEQFF | TGCGCCAGCAGAGGAGCGGGAAGTTACAATGAGCAGTTCTTC
TRBD2 | - | TRBJ2-5 | TRBV4-3 | CASSQARGGLKTQYF | TGCGCCAGCAGCCAAGCTCGGGGGGGTCTGAAGACCCAGTACTTC